This is a list of T cell receptor beta chains from one sample in a study of T cell responses to AZD1222 COVID-19 vaccine. The method was immunoSEQ multiplex PCR; TCRdb's version includes in-frame clones alone and lacks a portion of them. The table shows some 97,000 clones, with around nine tenths occurring only once. The sample was peripheral blood, taken on day 0 of AZD1222 vaccination. Receptors were obtained from an adult in good health. CDR3s include the opening cysteine and the closing phenylalanine or tryptophan. A D gene is named only where the DNA matches it firmly. Size values are once, few and many counts, or a class for expanded clones, and some rows have none.

CASSRGYSNQPQHF | TGTGCCAGCTCCAGGGGTTATAGCAATCAGCCCCAGCATTTT | . | TRBJ1-5 | . | TRBV18 | 14
CASSWGTGFEAFF | TGTGCCAGCAGTTGGGGGACAGGGTTTGAAGCTTTCTTT | TRBD1 | TRBJ1-1 | . | TRBV6-2/TRBV6-3 | 13
CASSVRTNTEAFF | TGTGCCAGCAGCGTAAGAACCAACACTGAAGCTTTCTTT | . | TRBJ1-1 | . | TRBV7-9 | 13
CATGKGGAAEQFF | TGTGCCACCGGGAAGGGGGGGGCTGCTGAGCAGTTCTTC | . | TRBJ2-1 | . | TRBV24-1 | 13
CASSPQGTMDTEAFF | TGTGCCAGCTCACCTCAGGGTACTATGGACACTGAAGCTTTCTTT | . | TRBJ1-1 | . | TRBV18 | 15
CASSSRGQGEEKLFF | TGTGCCAGCAGCTCTCGGGGACAGGGGGAGGAAAAACTGTTTTTT | TRBD1 | TRBJ1-4 | . | TRBV9 | 15
CASSHGGEGSYQETQYF | TGTGCCAGCAGCCACGGTGGTGAGGGGTCCTATCAAGAGACCCAGTACTTC | . | TRBJ2-5 | . | TRBV9 | 17
CASSFGQSTGELFF | TGCGCCAGCAGCTTCGGGCAGAGCACCGGGGAGCTGTTTTTT | . | TRBJ2-2 | . | TRBV5-1 | 14
CASSTQSGALSGANVLTF | TGCGCCAGCAGTACCCAGAGCGGGGCACTCTCTGGGGCCAACGTCCTGACTTTC | TRBD2 | TRBJ2-6 | . | TRBV5-1 | 18
CASSLGVLDLASYEQYF | TGCGCCAGCAGCTTGGGAGTACTAGATTTGGCCTCCTACGAGCAGTACTTC | . | TRBJ2-7 | . | TRBV5-1 | 17
CASSVLLSNQPQHF | TGTGCCAGCAGTGTCCTGCTGAGCAATCAGCCCCAGCATTTT | . | TRBJ1-5 | . | TRBV28 | 14
CSGLDDSFTYEQYF | TGCAGCGGCCTGGACGACAGTTTTACCTACGAGCAGTACTTC | . | TRBJ2-7 | once | TRBV29-1 | 14
CASSEPTLLNQPQHF | TGTGCCAGCAGTGAACCCACCCTCTTAAATCAGCCCCAGCATTTT | . | TRBJ1-5 | . | TRBV6-1 | 15
CASSYTNTEAFF | TGTGCCAGCAGTTATACGAACACTGAAGCTTTCTTT | . | TRBJ1-1 | . | TRBV12-3/TRBV12-4 | 12